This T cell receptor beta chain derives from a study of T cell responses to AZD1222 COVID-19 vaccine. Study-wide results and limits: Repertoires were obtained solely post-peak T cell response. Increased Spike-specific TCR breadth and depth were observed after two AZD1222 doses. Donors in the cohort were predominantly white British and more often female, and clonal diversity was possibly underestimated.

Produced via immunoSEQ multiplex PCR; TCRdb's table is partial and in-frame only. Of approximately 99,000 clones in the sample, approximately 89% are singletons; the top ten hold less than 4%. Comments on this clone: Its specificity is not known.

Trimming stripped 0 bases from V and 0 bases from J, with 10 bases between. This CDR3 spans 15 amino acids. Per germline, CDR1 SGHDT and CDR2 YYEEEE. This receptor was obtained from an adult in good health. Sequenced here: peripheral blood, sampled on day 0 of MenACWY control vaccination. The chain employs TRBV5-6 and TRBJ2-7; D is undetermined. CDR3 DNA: TGTGCCAGCAGCTTGGTCCCCACTGGCTCCTACGAGCAGTACTTC. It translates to CASSLVPTGSYEQYF.